Included here is one T cell receptor beta chain sequence, with context. Its specificity is unknown. This CDR3 comprises 16 residues. V lost 0 bases and J lost 3; bases outside the gene matches: 8. This entry is derived from a study of tumor-infiltrating lymphocytes in localized non-small cell lung cancer. Whole-study context: Tumor tissue and non-adjacent uninvolved lung came from each patient.

Clones were read by immunoSEQ multiplex PCR, and TCRdb kept only the in-frame ones, dropping some. The sample records about 29,000 clones, 80% to 90% being singletons. Study conclusions and caveats: Available tissue quantity limited TCR sequencing to a patient subset. Higher tumor T cell infiltration than in uninvolved lung was supported by TCRbeta sequencing.

The J gene is TRBJ1-1, the V gene TRBV5-3; 7 bases match TRBD1. TRBV5-3 is filed as an ORF, its function uncertain. Sequencing was done on a sample of lung tumor tissue. This TCR was sampled from a human donor with non-small cell lung cancer. CDR3 sequence: CARSLEGTDSYTEAFF. CDR3 DNA sequence: TGTGCCAGAAGCTTGGAAGGGACAGATTCGTACACTGAAGCTTTCTTT.